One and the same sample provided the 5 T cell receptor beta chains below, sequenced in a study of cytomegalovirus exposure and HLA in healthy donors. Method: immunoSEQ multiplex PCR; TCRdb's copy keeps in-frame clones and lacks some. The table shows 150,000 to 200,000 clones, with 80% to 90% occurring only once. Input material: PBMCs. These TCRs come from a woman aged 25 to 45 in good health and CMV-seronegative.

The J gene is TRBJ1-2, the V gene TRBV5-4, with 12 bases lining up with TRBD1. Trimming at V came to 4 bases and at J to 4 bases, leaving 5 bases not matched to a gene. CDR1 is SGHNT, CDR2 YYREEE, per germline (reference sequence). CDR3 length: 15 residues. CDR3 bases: TGTGCCAGCAGCCCCGGGACAGGGGGCCTCTATGGCTACACCTTC. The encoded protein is CASSPGTGGLYGYTF.

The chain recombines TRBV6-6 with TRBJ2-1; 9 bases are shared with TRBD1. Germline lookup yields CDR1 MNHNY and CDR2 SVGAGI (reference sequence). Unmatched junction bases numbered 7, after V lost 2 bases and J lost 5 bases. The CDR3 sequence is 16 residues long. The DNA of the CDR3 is TGTGCCAGCAGTTACCGGGGACAGGGCCAAAACAATGAGCAGTTCTTC. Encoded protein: CASSYRGQGQNNEQFF.

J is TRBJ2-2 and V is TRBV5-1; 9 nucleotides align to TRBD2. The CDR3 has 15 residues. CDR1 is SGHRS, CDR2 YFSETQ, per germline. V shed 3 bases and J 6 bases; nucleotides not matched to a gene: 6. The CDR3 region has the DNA TGCGCCAGCAGCTCGTTTAGCGGGGGCTCCGGGGAGCTGTTTTTT. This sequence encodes CASSSFSGGSGELFF.

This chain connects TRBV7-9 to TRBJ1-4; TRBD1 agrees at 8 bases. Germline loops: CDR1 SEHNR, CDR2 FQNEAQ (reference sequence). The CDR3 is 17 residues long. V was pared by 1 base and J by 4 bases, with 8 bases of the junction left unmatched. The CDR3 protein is CASSLGDRGGHNEKLFF. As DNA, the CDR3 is TGTGCCAGCAGCTTAGGCGACAGGGGAGGGCATAATGAAAAACTGTTTTTT.

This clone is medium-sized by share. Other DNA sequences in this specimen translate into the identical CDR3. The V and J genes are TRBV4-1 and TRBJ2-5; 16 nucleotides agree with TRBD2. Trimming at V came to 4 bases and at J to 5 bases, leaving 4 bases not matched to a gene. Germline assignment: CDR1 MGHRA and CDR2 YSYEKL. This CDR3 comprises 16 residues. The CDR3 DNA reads TGCGCCAGCAGCCTACGGGGACTAGCGGGGGGGGAGACCCAGTACTTC. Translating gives CASSLRGLAGGETQYF.